This T cell receptor (beta chain) was captured by sequencing in a study of response to subunit inactivated influenza vaccine. Study-level findings and limits: T cells newly recruited by each seasonal influenza vaccination are few, the authors suggested.

The CDR3 is 13 residues long. The trim removed 6 bases at V and 6 bases at J, leaving 4 bases unmatched. One entry per CDR3 protein, called by TCRdb with MiXCR from the RT-PCR reads. The sample records approximately 500,000 distinct CDR3 sequences, 12% to 15% being singletons. As concerns this clonotype: Antigen specificity is unknown.

The source was PBMCs from blood, collected 12 days after vaccination. The chain couples TRBV12-3 or TRBV12-4 to TRBJ2-7; 11 bases agree with TRBD1. This sequence was found in a man in his forties or fifties who received an inactivated influenza vaccine. CDR3 residues: CASRRTGGSEQYF. The CDR3 DNA reads as TGTGCCAGCAGGAGGACAGGGGGCTCCGAGCAGTACTTC.